This T cell receptor (beta chain) emerged from a study of blood T cell repertoires in COVID-19. Study as a whole: The United States, Italy and Spain supplied acute and convalescent COVID-19 samples.

Symptom resolution, clearance, or two negative PCRs marked the recovered donors of Cohort 3. This clone came up once. Methods used by the authors: Nucleated cell number was recorded as an estimate derived from reference gene primer amplification. Profiled with immunoSEQ multiplex PCR; TCRdb holds only in-frame clones, not every one. V, J and clone size are those of that table, while D and trimming were read from the DNA. This table holds roughly 290,000 clones, 80% to 90% found once. The ends were cut back, 4 bases at V and 0 bases at J, with 13 bases in the middle. CDR1 is SGHRS, CDR2 YFSETQ, per germline. The length of the CDR3 is 15 residues.

Sequencing used PBMCs or T cells enriched from blood (not recorded which). The receptor was isolated from a man aged 30 to 45 who had recovered from COVID-19. V is TRBV5-1 and J is TRBJ1-1; tentative D call: TRBD1 (5 bases). The CDR3 DNA sequence: TGCGCCAGCAGCCCAAGGACATTCATGAACACTGAAGCTTTCTTT. Protein: CASSPRTFMNTEAFF.